These 7 T cell receptor beta chains originate from one sample sequenced in a study of somatic mutations in cytotoxic T cells in rheumatoid arthritis. Sequencing used immunoSEQ multiplex PCR; TCRdb keeps in-frame clones, though not all of them. The sample shows some 7,900 clones, around three quarters of them seen only once. Sequenced input: CD8+ T cells sorted from blood. The receptors here all came from an adult with rheumatoid arthritis.

The rearrangement links TRBV21-1 to TRBJ1-3. TRBV21-1 is listed as a pseudogene. The CDR3 runs 15 residues. Written as DNA, the CDR3 is TGTGCCAGCAGCAAAGTCTGGTCGTATGGAAACACCATATATTTT. As protein: CASSKVWSYGNTIYF.

This clone was detected only once. Germline and junction disagree at one end, which may indicate a read error. CDR3 region: CSVEGHDQRAGVEQYF. The CDR3, as DNA: TGCAGCGTGGAAGGTCACGACCAGCGGGCGGGGGTCGAGCAGTACTTC. V is TRBV29-1 and J is TRBJ2-7, with 7 bases that match TRBD2. The CDR3 has 16 amino acids. Germline V CDR1 and CDR2: SQVTM, ANQGSEA.

The genes are TRBV5-4 and TRBJ1-6; the D is unclear. Trimming cost V 1 base and J 7 bases, with 6 bases left between them. The CDR3 runs to 13 residues. The germline V gene has CDR1 SGHNT and CDR2 YYREEE (reference sequence). The CDR3 DNA is TGTGCCAGCAGCTTGAGGAAGAATTCACCCCTCCACTTT. Translating gives CASSLRKNSPLHF.

The chain carries TRBV2 and TRBJ1-2; 8 bases match TRBD1. Germline trimming cut 7 bases from V and 2 bases from J; bases unmatched to any gene: 9. From germline, CDR1 is SNHLY and CDR2 FYNNEI. The CDR3 covers 15 residues. The CDR3 sequence is CASNAPGQANYGYTF. The CDR3 DNA sequence: TGTGCCAGCAATGCTCCGGGACAGGCAAACTATGGCTACACCTTC. The variable domain in full, with the rest retrieved from reference TRBV2 and TRBJ1-2, is EPEVTQTPSHQVTQMGQEVILRCVPISNHLYFYWYRQILGQKVEFLVSFYNNEISEKSEIFDDQFSVERPDGSNFTLKIRSTKLEDSAMYFCASNAPGQANYGYTFGSGTRLTVV.

V usage is TRBV11-3 and J usage is TRBJ1-1; D is unclear. This CDR3 has 13 amino acids. Looked up from germline, CDR1 is SGHNT and CDR2 is YENEEA. The V end lost 0 bases, the J end lost 6 bases, and 8 bases lay between the germline ends. CDR3 loop: CASSLDGRAEAFF. The CDR3 nucleotides read TGTGCCAGCAGCTTAGATGGAAGGGCTGAAGCTTTCTTT.

The chain couples TRBV9 to TRBJ2-3, with 10 bases that match TRBD2. CDR1 SGDLS and CDR2 YYNGEE come from the germline V gene. V trimming: 4 bases; J trimming: 2 bases; junction bases outside the gene matches: 4. The CDR3 is 15 residues long. The DNA for the CDR3 is TGTGCCAGCAGCCAAGGACTAGCGGTCACAGATACGCAGTATTTT. Amino acid sequence: CASSQGLAVTDTQYF.

This clone was seen a few times. Other DNA sequences in this sample translate to the same CDR3. The chain joins TRBV9 to TRBJ2-7, with D perhaps TRBD1 or TRBD2 (5 bases each). Germline V gives CDR1 SGDLS, CDR2 YYNGEE. CDR3 length: 14 amino acids. V was cut by 0 bases and J by 7 bases, with 14 bases left in between. CDR3 sequence: CASSVGGTGYEQYF. The CDR3 DNA reads as TGTGCCAGCAGCGTAGGAGGGACCGGTTATGAGCAGTACTTC.